The 27 T cell receptor beta chains reported below all come from one sample, sequenced in a study of tumour-infiltrating T cells in Burkitt lymphoma. Assay used: immunoSEQ multiplex PCR; TCRdb lists only in-frame clones, some missing. Of around 15,000 clones in the sample, more than 65% were seen once. Sequencing was performed on tumor tissue. These TCRs come from a human donor with diffuse large B-cell lymphoma.

The CDR3 nucleotides read TGCAGTGCCACCCCTGGAAACACCATATATTTT. Translating gives CSATPGNTIYF. This chain joins TRBV20-1 and TRBJ1-3; D gene ambiguous. The V end was cut by 6 bases, the J end by 2 bases, with 5 bases between. This CDR3 comprises 11 residues. Germline V lookup: CDR1 DFQATT, CDR2 SNEGSKA (reference sequence).

The genes are TRBV4-3 and TRBJ1-1; D is uncertain. V gave up 0 bases and J gave up 1 base, with 9 bases separating them. CDR1 is LGHNA, CDR2 YSLEER, per germline. The CDR3 has 15 residues. CDR3 DNA sequence: TGCGCCAGCAGCCAAGACCGGGGTTGGAACACTGAAGCTTTCTTT. Translated: CASSQDRGWNTEAFF.

The chain links TRBV11-3 to TRBJ2-5, with 9 bases that match TRBD1. There are 15 residues in the CDR3. Germline V gives CDR1 SGHNT, CDR2 YENEEA. The ends lost 6 bases at V and 5 bases at J; junction bases unmatched: 10. The CDR3 DNA reads TGTGCCAGCAGTGATACACAGGGGGCGGGGGAGACCCAGTACTTC. Translated, it gives CASSDTQGAGETQYF.

This chain joins TRBV6-1 and TRBJ1-6; D possibly corresponds to TRBD1 (5 bases). CDR3 length: 15 amino acids. Trimming left V 4 bases short and J 5 bases short, with 12 bases between. CDR1 is MNHNS, CDR2 SASEGT, per germline. Here the CDR3 reads CASSGAGPDNSPLHF. DNA of the CDR3: TGTGCCAGCAGTGGCGCAGGGCCCGATAATTCACCCCTCCACTTT.

This clone was recorded a few times. J is TRBJ1-5 and V is TRBV7-6; D is unclear. V dropped 1 base and J dropped 3 bases, with 4 bases sitting between them. CDR3 length: 13 amino acids. CDR1 is SGHVS, CDR2 FNYEAQ, per germline. The CDR3 DNA reads as TGTGCCAGCAGCTTAGGGTACAATCAGCCCCAGCATTTT. Protein product: CASSLGYNQPQHF. Full variable domain (missing parts from reference TRBV7-6 and TRBJ1-5): GAGVSQSPRYKVTKRGQDVALRCDPISGHVSLYWYRQALGQGPEFLTYFNYEAQQDKSGLPNDRFSAERPEGSISTLTIQRTEQRDSAMYRCASSLGYNQPQHFGDGTRLSIL.

The rearrangement uses TRBV2 and TRBJ1-4; no definite D call. CDR3 length: 14 residues. CDR1 and CDR2 from the germline V gene are SNHLY and FYNNEI. V lost 2 bases and J lost 4, with 8 bases in between. CDR3 nucleotides: TGTGCCAGCAGTGAACAAGGCCTTAATGAAAAACTGTTTTTT. Protein: CASSEQGLNEKLFF.

V is TRBV2 and J is TRBJ1-1; 12 nucleotides match TRBD1. V was pared by 4 bases and J by 6 bases, with 3 bases of the junction left unmatched. The CDR3 runs 14 residues. The germline CDR1 and CDR2 sequences are SNHLY and FYNNEI. This CDR3 reads CASSAGTGGSEAFF. The DNA of the CDR3 is TGTGCCAGCAGTGCCGGGACAGGGGGCTCTGAAGCTTTCTTT. The full variable domain, with the rest looked up from reference TRBV2 and TRBJ1-1, is EPEVTQTPSHQVTQMGQEVILRCVPISNHLYFYWYRQILGQKVEFLVSFYNNEISEKSEIFDDQFSVERPDGSNFTLKIRSTKLEDSAMYFCASSAGTGGSEAFFGQGTRLTVV.

The chain combines TRBV6-6 with TRBJ2-6; D not resolved. The CDR3 sequence is 14 residues long. Trimming took 4 bases from V and 2 from J, leaving 6 bases between them. Germline assignment: CDR1 MNHNY and CDR2 SVGAGI (reference sequence). CDR3 residues: CASSFEAGANVLTF. Written as DNA, the CDR3 is TGTGCCAGCAGTTTTGAGGCTGGGGCCAACGTCCTGACTTTC.

This clone was seen only a few times. The V gene is TRBV11-3, the J gene TRBJ2-5; D unresolved. The ends were cut back, 2 bases at V and 5 bases at J, with 12 bases in the middle. The CDR3 sequence is 14 residues long. Germline values: CDR1 SGHNT, CDR2 YENEEA. The CDR3 nucleotides are TGTGCCAGCAGCTTACTTGGGGAAGGGGAGACCCAGTACTTC. This translates into CASSLLGEGETQYF. Based on the CDR3 plus reference TRBV11-3 and TRBJ2-5, the full variable domain is EAGVVQSPRYKIIEKKQPVAFWCNPISGHNTLYWYLQNLGQGPELLIRYENEEAVDDSQLPKDRFSAERLKGVDSTLKIQPAELGDSAVYLCASSLLGEGETQYFGPGTRLLVL.

The chain has TRBV6-5 and TRBJ2-7, with D possibly being TRBD1 (5 bases). This CDR3 spans 13 amino acids. Germline-derived CDR1 and CDR2 are MNHEY and SVGAGI. Trimming removed 2 bases at V and 3 bases at J, with 8 bases between. This CDR3 reads CASSYGRVYEQYF. The CDR3 nucleotides are TGTGCCAGCAGTTACGGCAGGGTCTACGAGCAGTACTTC.

The J gene is TRBJ2-2, the V gene TRBV28, with 8 nucleotides matching TRBD2. Germline values: CDR1 MDHEN, CDR2 SYDVKM. V was clipped by 7 bases and J by 1 base; unmatched bases: 5. The CDR3 sequence is 15 residues long. The CDR3 nucleotides read TGTGCCAGCACCTCGGGGGGGCGGAACACCGGGGAGCTGTTTTTT. It codes for CASTSGGRNTGELFF.

The genes are TRBV5-5 and TRBJ2-7; 7 nucleotides line up with TRBD1. V shed 2 bases, J shed 3 bases, and the junction held 5 bases outside the gene matches. Germline CDR1 SGHKS, CDR2 YYEKEE (reference sequence). This CDR3 has 14 residues. Here the CDR3 DNA reads TGTGCCAGCAGCTTCAGGACAGGAGACTACGAGCAGTACTTC. It codes for CASSFRTGDYEQYF.

This clone was found once. The chain carries TRBV6-5 and TRBJ1-5; no definite D call. CDR1 is MNHEY and CDR2 is SVGAGI in the germline V gene. The ends were cut back, 6 bases at V and 3 bases at J, with 9 bases in the middle. The CDR3 has 13 residues. The DNA of the CDR3 is TGTGCCAGCAGAGGGTGGGACAATCAGCCCCAGCATTTT. This sequence encodes CASRGWDNQPQHF.

This clone is judged medium-sized. V and J are TRBV14 and TRBJ2-5; D unclear. CDR1 and CDR2 (germline): SGHDN, FVKESK. V dropped 1 base and J dropped 5 bases, with 5 bases sitting between them. The CDR3 runs to 12 residues. As DNA, the CDR3 is TGTGCCAGCAGCCAAGTGTTGGAGACCCAGTACTTC. This codes for CASSQVLETQYF.

The V call is TRBV19, the J call TRBJ2-5; TRBD2 aligns across 7 bases. The CDR3 totals 15 residues. V trimming: 5 bases; J trimming: 2 bases; junction bases outside the gene matches: 8. CDR1 and CDR2 (germline): LNHDA, SQIVND (reference sequence). The CDR3 reads CASSWSSGSQETQYF. The CDR3 DNA sequence: TGTGCCAGTAGTTGGAGTAGCGGGTCTCAAGAGACCCAGTACTTC.

The chain links TRBV19 to TRBJ1-3; TRBD1 matches at 9 bases. V dropped 3 bases and J dropped 2; count of bases not matched to a gene: 2. The length of the CDR3 is 15 residues. Germline loops: CDR1 LNHDA, CDR2 SQIVND (reference sequence). CDR3 nucleotide sequence: TGTGCCAGTAGTATCTGGACAGGGGCTGGAAACACCATATATTTT. As protein: CASSIWTGAGNTIYF.

The chain couples TRBV10-3 to TRBJ1-3; unclear D gene. The CDR3 has 14 residues. Germline CDR1 and CDR2: ENHRY and SYGVKD. Trimming cost V 4 bases and J 0 bases, with 7 bases left between them. CDR3 in amino acids: CAISAAVSGNTIYF. CDR3 DNA: TGTGCCATCAGTGCCGCAGTCTCTGGAAACACCATATATTTT.

This chain connects TRBV6-5 to TRBJ1-1; 7 bases fit TRBD1. CDR1 is MNHEY, CDR2 SVGAGI, per germline. V was pared by 4 bases and J by 1 base, with 6 bases of the junction left unmatched. CDR3 length equals 15 residues. The CDR3 loop is CASSFRDSQNTEAFF. CDR3 in DNA: TGTGCCAGCAGTTTTCGGGACAGTCAGAACACTGAAGCTTTCTTT.

This clone appeared a single time. The chain couples TRBV5-6 to TRBJ1-1; D call uncertain. The CDR3 has 13 residues. V was clipped by 2 bases and J by 7 bases, with 12 bases between them. Germline assignment: CDR1 SGHDT and CDR2 YYEEEE. CDR3 protein: CASSFFQGFEAFF. The CDR3 coding sequence is TGTGCCAGCAGCTTTTTTCAAGGGTTTGAAGCTTTCTTT.

The rearrangement links TRBV5-1 to TRBJ1-5, with 8 bases matching TRBD1. Germline V gene data show CDR1 as SGHRS and CDR2 as YFSETQ. The J segment lost 5 bases and the V segment lost 4 bases, leaving 8 bases of the junction unmatched. There are 15 residues in the CDR3. In nucleotides, the CDR3 is TGCGCCAGCAGCGCCGGACAGGGAAAAGATCAGCCCCAGCATTTT. This encodes CASSAGQGKDQPQHF.

This clone was counted once. The chain recombines TRBV7-8 with TRBJ2-3, with D possibly matching TRBD1 (6 bases). CDR1 is SGHVS and CDR2 is FQNEAQ in the germline V gene. Trimming removed 4 bases from V and 4 bases from J, with 15 bases in between. This CDR3 contains 15 residues. In nucleotides, the CDR3 is TGTGCCAGCAGCTCCACAGGGTTGATACCAGATACGCAGTATTTT. Protein: CASSSTGLIPDTQYF.

The genes are TRBV7-2 and TRBJ2-7; 7 nucleotides align to TRBD2. The CDR3 is 15 amino acids. The V gene end was trimmed by 6 bases and the J gene end by 2 bases; junction bases not matched to a gene: 10. Germline loops: CDR1 SGHTA, CDR2 FQGNSA. The CDR3 reads CASSRLSGMAYEQYF. The CDR3 DNA reads as TGTGCCAGCAGTAGATTAAGCGGGATGGCCTACGAGCAGTACTTC.

V and J are TRBV7-2 and TRBJ1-2, with TRBD1 identical over 7 bases. V trimming: 2 bases; J trimming: 0 bases; junction bases outside the gene matches: 9. Germline V gene sequence: CDR1 SGHTA, CDR2 FQGNSA. This CDR3 has 17 amino acids. The CDR3 DNA reads as TGTGCCAGCAGCTTATCCCCGGGACAGAGCTCTAACTATGGCTACACCTTC. It codes for CASSLSPGQSSNYGYTF.

The V gene is TRBV9, the J gene TRBJ1-5, with TRBD1 matching over 10 bases. CDR1 is SGDLS, CDR2 YYNGEE, per germline. The J segment lost 6 bases and the V segment lost 3 bases, leaving 3 bases of the junction unmatched. CDR3 length equals 14 residues. CDR3: CASSETGGVQPQHF. CDR3 DNA sequence: TGTGCCAGCAGCGAGACAGGGGGCGTTCAGCCCCAGCATTTT.

This clone showed up just a few times. The J gene is TRBJ1-1, the V gene TRBV7-2; a weak D match, TRBD1 (6 bases). Trimming took 0 bases from V and 6 from J, leaving 14 bases between them. CDR1 and CDR2 from the germline V gene are SGHTA and FQGNSA. This CDR3 spans 15 amino acids. CDR3 region: CASSLAQGQIAEAFF. For the CDR3, the DNA is TGTGCCAGCAGCTTAGCGCAGGGGCAAATTGCTGAAGCTTTCTTT.

The chain couples TRBV4-3 to TRBJ2-7; 14 bases agree with TRBD2. With V trimmed by 0 bases and J by 4 bases, 5 bases remained unmatched. The CDR3 covers 17 residues. CDR1 LGHNA and CDR2 YSLEER come from the germline V gene. The CDR3, as DNA: TGCGCCAGCAGCCAAGACCGACTAGCGGGAGGGCCTTACGAGCAGTACTTC. It encodes CASSQDRLAGGPYEQYF.

By share of the sample, this clone is medium-sized. The rearrangement links TRBV4-3 to TRBJ2-7; 9 bases line up with TRBD1. The CDR3 is made up of 15 amino acids. V shed 0 bases and J 3 bases; nucleotides not matched to a gene: 3. The germline gives CDR1 LGHNA, CDR2 YSLEER. The CDR3 sequence: CASSQERDRVYEQYF. The CDR3 DNA reads TGCGCCAGCAGCCAAGAGAGGGACAGGGTCTACGAGCAGTACTTC.